The sequence of this T cell receptor (beta chain) was determined in a study of blood T cells in healthy people across ages (dated by TCRdb to about 2015). Turning to the overall study: In model experiments, roughly one uniquely barcoded TCR beta cDNA molecule per two T cells was captured by template switching. Age-related changes in TCR beta repertoire diversity were measured in the study by deep sequencing normalized with unique cDNA molecular identifiers. Four age groups were formed from the donors: young (average approximately 15 years), middle-aged (roughly 38), aged (roughly 56) and long-lived (approximately 80). Donors of different ages were randomly distributed across sequencing lanes to avoid experimental bias. Two additional independent replicas of 1 million unique cDNA reads from the same blood draw were analyzed for two donors (one aged 18 to 30 and one aged 80 or older). The paper's findings and limits, for the study overall: Observed TCR beta diversity per million T cells fell roughly linearly with age, and a significant reduction was already apparent by age around 40. Because the CMV infection status of the donors was unknown, age-related changes in expanded clonotypes may potentially have been confounded. The long-lived group showed more naive CD4+ T cells, fewer expanded clones and increased TCR diversity than the aged group, suggesting age selection. Because profiling used bulk unsorted PBMCs, naive and antigen-experienced compartments could not be compared conclusively. There was a strong correlation between observed TCR beta diversity and the percentage of naive T cells measured by flow cytometry. Total diversity estimates from one million sequenced T cells were considered lower bounds and underestimates.

Library construction relied on 5' RACE. The sample was run on an Illumina HiSeq 2500. A second roughly 7 to 11 cycle PCR used a sample-barcoded 5' primer and a J-beta primer mix. Each TCR beta cDNA molecule received a unique molecular identifier from a template-switch 5' adaptor carrying 12 random nucleotides. Each sample yielded at least 3 million CDR3-containing paired-end reads. All of the RNA was converted into first-strand cDNA using the Mint cDNA synthesis kit, with a TRBC-specific oligonucleotide serving as the primer. All cDNA was treated with uracil-DNA glycosylase and then went through a first 18-cycle PCR with the universal primers M1SS and BC2_uni_R. Turning to the authors' computational methods: Normalization of each sample was performed by random selection of 1 million high-quality reads, each carrying a distinct molecular identifier. Reads with shared molecular identifiers were discarded instead of being binned into consensus sequences. MiTCR, run with a Q25 quality threshold and the strictest error-elimination algorithm, handled CDR3 identification, clonotype clustering and error correction. A nonparametric unseen species model with Euler transformation was used to estimate lower-bound total TCR beta diversity. The public reads were reanalyzed by TCRdb: fastp trimming at Q25, MiXCR alignment, in-frame beta chains only. Rows with a matching CDR3 protein are joined into one entry that keeps the most common DNA and genes. The V and J calls and clone size come from TCRdb's table, not from the authors' own analysis. This sample is represented by around 750,000 distinct CDR3 sequences; about 48% of them were singletons. The ten largest clones add up to around 40% of the sample.

Trimming costs V 3 bases and J 10 bases, and their ends lie 10 bases apart. The CDR3 sequence holds 13 residues, the cysteine and phenylalanine included. CDR3 DNA is the only sequence kept; it has 39 bases, read in frame from the first base. The germline V gene gives CDR1 as WSHSY and CDR2 as SAAADI. The roughly 39 donors, aged about 6 to 95 years, were systemically healthy Caucasian individuals from Russia. Each donor gave ten milliliters of peripheral blood, drawn into EDTA-treated Vacutainer tubes. Ficoll-Paque density-gradient centrifugation was used to isolate PBMCs, with at least 6 million obtained per sample. Trizol reagent was used to extract total RNA from PBMCs, with at least 6 micrograms per sample. For every donor, flow cytometry on a PBMC aliquot measured the percentage of naive CD45RAhigh/CD27high T cells. Worth noting for this clonotype: Its antigen is currently not known. Base quality data are lacking; no much larger clone is found one base away.

The chain is assembled from TRBV10-2 and TRBJ1-6; confidence is insufficient to name the D gene. The material sequenced was blood. The receptor's source is a man aged 80 or over in good health. For the CDR3, the sequence is CASSENIWSPLHF. The DNA sequence follows: TGCGCCAGCAGTGAAAACATATGGTCACCCCTCCACTTT.